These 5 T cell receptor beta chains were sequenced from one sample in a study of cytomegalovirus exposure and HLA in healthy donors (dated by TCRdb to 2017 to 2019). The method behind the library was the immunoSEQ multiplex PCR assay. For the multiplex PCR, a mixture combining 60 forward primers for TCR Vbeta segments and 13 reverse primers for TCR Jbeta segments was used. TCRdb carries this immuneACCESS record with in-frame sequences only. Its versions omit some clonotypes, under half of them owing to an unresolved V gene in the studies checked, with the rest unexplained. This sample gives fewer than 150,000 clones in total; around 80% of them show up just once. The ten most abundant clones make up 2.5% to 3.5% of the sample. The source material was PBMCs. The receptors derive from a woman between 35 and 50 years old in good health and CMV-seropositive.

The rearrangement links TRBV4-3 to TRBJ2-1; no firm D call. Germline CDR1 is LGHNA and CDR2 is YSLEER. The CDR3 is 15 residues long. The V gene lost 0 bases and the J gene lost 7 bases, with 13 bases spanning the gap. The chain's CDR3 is CASSQDRGLSNEQFF. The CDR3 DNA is TGCGCCAGCAGCCAAGATCGCGGATTAAGTAATGAGCAGTTCTTC.

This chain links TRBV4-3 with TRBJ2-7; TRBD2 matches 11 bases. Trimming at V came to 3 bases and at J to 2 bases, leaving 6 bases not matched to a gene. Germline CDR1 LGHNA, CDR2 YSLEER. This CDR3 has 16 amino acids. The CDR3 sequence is CASSHAGTSGTYEQYF. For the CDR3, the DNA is TGCGCCAGCAGCCATGCTGGGACTAGCGGCACCTACGAGCAGTACTTC.

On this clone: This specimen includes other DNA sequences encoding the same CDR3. CDR3 nucleotide sequence: TGTGCCATCAGTGGGGACTCGACTCCCACAGATACGCAGTATTTT. Encoded protein: CAISGDSTPTDTQYF. The chain combines TRBV10-3 with TRBJ2-3; weak D call: TRBD2 (6 bases). The CDR3 runs 15 residues. The germline V gene has CDR1 ENHRY and CDR2 SYGVKD. V dropped 4 bases and J dropped 2 bases, with 13 bases sitting between them.

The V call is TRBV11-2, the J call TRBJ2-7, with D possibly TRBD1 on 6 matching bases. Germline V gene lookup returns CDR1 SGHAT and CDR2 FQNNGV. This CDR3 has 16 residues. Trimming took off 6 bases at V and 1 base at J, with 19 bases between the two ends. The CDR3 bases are TGTGCCAGCAGTCCAATTACAGGGTTAATTTCCTACGAGCAGTACTTC. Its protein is CASSPITGLISYEQYF.

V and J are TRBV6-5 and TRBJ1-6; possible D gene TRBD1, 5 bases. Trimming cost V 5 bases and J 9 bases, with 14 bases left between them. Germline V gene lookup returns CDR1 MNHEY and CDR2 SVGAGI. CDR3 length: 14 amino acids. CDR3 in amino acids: CASSQGQRGSPLHF. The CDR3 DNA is TGTGCCAGCAGTCAGGGCCAAAGGGGTTCACCCCTCCACTTT.